These 20 T cell receptor beta chains were all obtained from the same sample, sequenced in a study of T cell responses to AZD1222 COVID-19 vaccine. Libraries were prepared by immunoSEQ multiplex PCR; TCRdb keeps only in-frame clonotypes and omits some of them. The sample has fewer than 100,000 clones, around 90% seen once. Material: peripheral blood, obtained 28 days after the second AZD1222 dose. All receptors come from an adult who received the AZD1222 COVID-19 vaccine.

The sample holds a few counts of this clone. The genes are TRBV21-1 and TRBJ2-2; TRBD2 was called by the table and not checked on the DNA. TRBV21-1 is deemed a pseudogene. This CDR3 has 16 amino acids. This CDR3 reads CASSKVRGSGTGELFF. The CDR3 nucleotides are TGTGCCAGCAGCAAAGTTCGGGGGTCGGGCACCGGGGAGCTGTTTTTT.

The chain links TRBV18 to TRBJ2-2; a possible D gene is TRBD2 (5 bases). V was trimmed by 3 bases and J by 6 bases, leaving 11 bases between them. The CDR3 is made up of 14 amino acids. Germline loops: CDR1 KGHSH, CDR2 LQKENI. CDR3 nucleotides: TGTGCCAGCTCACCCGTGAGGGCCCCCGGGGAGCTGTTTTTT. It encodes CASSPVRAPGELFF.

The genes are TRBV30 and TRBJ2-3; D not certain. CDR3 length: 14 residues. Germline V gene lookup returns CDR1 GTSNPN and CDR2 SVGIG (reference sequence). Trimming stripped 1 base from V and 0 bases from J, with 8 bases between. The CDR3 region is CAWSGLGSTDTQYF. Written as DNA, the CDR3 is TGTGCCTGGAGTGGATTAGGGAGCACAGATACGCAGTATTTT.

The chain links TRBV10-3 to TRBJ1-6, with a weak D call TRBD1 (6 bases). This CDR3 is 13 amino acids long. Trimming stripped 7 bases from V and 8 bases from J, with 12 bases between. Looked up from germline, CDR1 is ENHRY and CDR2 is SYGVKD. This CDR3 reads CAITGQPHSPLHF. The CDR3, as DNA: TGTGCCATCACAGGACAGCCCCATTCACCCCTCCACTTT.

The genes are TRBV6-2 or TRBV6-3 and TRBJ2-7; no definite D call. CDR3 length equals 11 residues. With 6 bases removed from V and 7 bases from J, the gap between germline ends came to 10 bases. Germline CDR1 reads MNHEY; CDR2 reads SVGEGT. The CDR3 reads CASSHEREQYF. CDR3 DNA: TGTGCCAGCAGCCATGAGAGGGAGCAGTACTTC.

This clone was detected once. This rearrangement joins TRBV14 to TRBJ1-1; tentatively, D is TRBD1 (6 bases). The germline gives CDR1 SGHDN, CDR2 FVKESK. The CDR3 sequence is 16 residues long. Trimming left V 8 bases short and J 11 bases short, with 30 bases between. The CDR3 loop is CASLPQSEGRNTGAFF. The CDR3 DNA reads TGTGCCAGCCTCCCTCAATCCGAAGGGCGGAACACAGGGGCTTTCTTT. The variable domain in full, completed from reference TRBV14 and TRBJ1-1, reads EAGVTQFPSHSVIEKGQTVTLRCDPISGHDNLYWYRRVMGKEIKFLLHFVKESKQDESGMPNNRFLAERTGGTYSTLKVQPAELEDSGVYFCASLPQSEGRNTGAFFGQGTRLTVV.

CDR3 sequence reads: CASSLTVGLAGGLSTDTQYF. The CDR3 DNA reads as TGTGCCAGCAGCCTCACGGTGGGTCTAGCGGGGGGGCTTAGCACAGATACGCAGTATTTT. The chain couples TRBV9 to TRBJ2-3; 12 nucleotides align to TRBD2. This CDR3 region has 20 residues. Germline loops: CDR1 SGDLS, CDR2 YYNGEE. V shed 4 bases and J 0 bases; nucleotides not matched to a gene: 15.

The chain employs TRBV7-2 and TRBJ2-5, with unresolved D. The germline V and J ends were trimmed by 4 bases and 7 bases, with 13 bases remaining between them. The CDR3 has 13 amino acids. Germline CDR1 is SGHTA and CDR2 is FQGNSA. CDR3 nucleotide sequence: TGTGCCAGCAGCTCAGGACCTAGAGCGACCCAGTACTTC. Protein product: CASSSGPRATQYF.

This clone was detected only once. This chain joins TRBV20-1 and TRBJ1-6; no clear D. The CDR3 totals 13 residues. CDR1 and CDR2 (germline): DFQATT, SNEGSKA (reference sequence). Trimming removed 3 bases from V and 7 bases from J, with 10 bases in between. Written as DNA, the CDR3 is TGCAGTGCTAGTGGCCTCCGGAATTCACCCCTCCACTTT. Translation: CSASGLRNSPLHF.

This rearrangement joins TRBV19 to TRBJ2-3, with 8 bases aligning to TRBD2. Per germline, CDR1 LNHDA and CDR2 SQIVND (reference sequence). The ends lost 4 bases at V and 5 bases at J; junction bases unmatched: 8. The CDR3 runs 15 residues. CDR3: CASSRNGGAKDTQYF. The CDR3 coding sequence is TGTGCCAGTAGTAGGAACGGGGGGGCCAAAGATACGCAGTATTTT.

The V call is TRBV9, the J call TRBJ2-3, with TRBD1 matching 8 bases. V lost 4 bases and J lost 4; bases outside the gene matches: 11. There are 16 residues in the CDR3. Germline V gives CDR1 SGDLS, CDR2 YYNGEE. The CDR3 loop reads CASSYGQGILPDTQYF. The CDR3 coding sequence is TGTGCCAGCAGCTACGGACAGGGAATTTTGCCAGATACGCAGTATTTT.

J is TRBJ2-2 and V is TRBV24-1; 8 nucleotides align to TRBD1. In germline, CDR1 is KGHDR, CDR2 SFDVKD. CDR3 length: 15 amino acids. The trim removed 9 bases at V and 6 bases at J, leaving 11 bases unmatched. This CDR3 is CATGTGHPSSGELFF. The CDR3 nucleotides read TGTGCCACCGGGACAGGACACCCTAGTTCCGGGGAGCTGTTTTTT.

V is TRBV6-5 and J is TRBJ1-2, with D possibly TRBD1 on 5 matching bases. Trimming shortened V by 0 bases and J by 10 bases, and 15 bases separated the two germline ends. The CDR3 is 14 amino acids. Germline V gives CDR1 MNHEY, CDR2 SVGAGI. For the CDR3, the DNA is TGTGCCAGCAGTTACTCGAGGACATTAGAAGACTACACCTTC. This codes for CASSYSRTLEDYTF.

This chain uses TRBV6-4 with TRBJ2-1; 12 bases are shared with TRBD2. The CDR3 covers 18 residues. Germline CDR1 is MRHNA and CDR2 is SNTAGT. Trimming cost V 5 bases and J 1 base; bases outside gene matches: 9. CDR3 loop: CASSHFTSGGPSYNEQFF. CDR3 DNA sequence: TGTGCCAGCAGTCACTTTACTAGCGGGGGGCCTTCCTACAATGAGCAGTTCTTC.

The rearrangement links TRBV27 to TRBJ2-7, with D possibly called TRBD1 or TRBD2 (5 bases each). The germline V gene has CDR1 MNHEY and CDR2 SMNVEV (reference sequence). V was clipped by 8 bases and J by 2 bases, with 19 bases between them. This CDR3 is built from 15 residues. CDR3 nucleotides: TGTGCCAGCTCCCCTTACCGGGACGTCGCCTACGAGCAGTACTTC. It codes for CASSPYRDVAYEQYF.

The V call is TRBV4-2, the J call TRBJ1-5; D not resolved. The V gene lost 1 base and the J gene lost 4 bases, with 11 bases spanning the gap. This CDR3 contains 15 residues. Germline V gives CDR1 LGHNA, CDR2 YNFKEQ. CDR3 sequence (DNA): TGTGCCAGCAGCCAAGGGTTGCAGGTTAATCAGCCCCAGCATTTT. It is translated as CASSQGLQVNQPQHF.

The chain uses TRBV29-1 and TRBJ2-5; TRBD2 might be the D (6 bases). Trimming took off 0 bases at V and 0 bases at J, with 11 bases between the two ends. Germline assignment: CDR1 SQVTM and CDR2 ANQGSEA. The CDR3 consists of 15 residues. The CDR3 region is CSVEEEGSYQETQYF. The DNA of the CDR3 is TGCAGCGTTGAAGAGGAGGGGTCGTACCAAGAGACCCAGTACTTC.

This clone was counted once. V gene TRBV4-1 combines with J gene TRBJ2-3; D gene uncertain. Germline CDR1 reads MGHRA; CDR2 reads YSYEKL. The CDR3 totals 15 residues. V lost 0 bases and J 4 bases, leaving 11 bases between the germline ends. The DNA of the CDR3 is TGCGCCAGCAGCCAAGATCAGGACCGACCAGATACGCAGTATTTT. Amino acids: CASSQDQDRPDTQYF.

J is TRBJ1-5 and V is TRBV2; D gene unclear. CDR3 length equals 14 residues. Looked up from germline, CDR1 is SNHLY and CDR2 is FYNNEI. Deletions cut 3 bases from V and 2 bases from J, with 8 bases between. The CDR3 DNA follows: TGTGCCAGCAGTGATTTATATGGCAATCAGCCCCAGCATTTT. Encoded protein: CASSDLYGNQPQHF.

The chain carries TRBV15 and TRBJ1-2; 7 nucleotides match TRBD1. CDR3 length: 14 amino acids. V gave up 0 bases and J gave up 4 bases; unmatched junction bases: 2. CDR1 and CDR2 (germline): LNHNV, YYDKDF (reference sequence). Written as DNA, the CDR3 is TGTGCCACCAGCAGAGACCGGGACAGCTATGGCTACACCTTC. The encoded protein is CATSRDRDSYGYTF.